One and the same sample provided the 10 T cell receptor beta chains below, sequenced in a study of T cell repertoires in cytomegalovirus infection. TCRdb analysed the reads with MiXCR anew, one entry per CDR3 protein. The sample has about 530,000 distinct CDR3 sequences; less than 30% are singletons. Sequenced input: PBMCs. The receptors here all came from a human donor in good health (CMV status not recorded). Some clones in this sample may be carry-over from other donors' samples.

This clonotype showed up just a few times. V is TRBV5-6 and J is TRBJ2-7; TRBD2 agrees at 8 bases. Germline V lookup: CDR1 SGHDT, CDR2 YYEEEE. The CDR3 has 15 residues. The J segment lost 6 bases and the V segment lost 0 bases, leaving 8 bases of the junction unmatched. CDR3 sequence: CASSLGPSGSSEQYF. The CDR3 DNA is TGTGCCAGCAGCTTGGGGCCAAGCGGGAGCTCCGAGCAGTACTTC. Looking up the rest from reference TRBV5-6 and TRBJ2-7 gives the full variable domain: DAGVTQSPTHLIKTRGQQVTLRCSPKSGHDTVSWYQQALGQGPQFIFQYYEEEERQRGNFPDRFSGHQFPNYSSELNVNALLLGDSALYLCASSLGPSGSSEQYFGPGTRLTVT.

There are many counts of this clonotype. This chain joins TRBV7-2 and TRBJ2-7; D is perhaps TRBD2 (6 bases). Trimming removed 5 bases at V and 8 bases at J, with 25 bases between. Looked up from germline, CDR1 is SGHTA and CDR2 is FQGNSA. The length of the CDR3 is 16 residues. The CDR3 region is CASSVMAAGSAGQQYF. The CDR3 region has the DNA TGTGCCAGCAGCGTTATGGCGGCGGGGAGCGCCGGGCAGCAGTACTTC.

This clonotype was detected ten times or more. Germline and junction disagree at one end, which may indicate a read error. The chain employs TRBV7-2 and TRBJ2-3; 7 bases agree with TRBD2. Germline V lookup: CDR1 SGHTA, CDR2 FQGNSA. The CDR3 contains 15 residues. The CDR3 here is CASSLAEGVTDTQYF. The CDR3 DNA reads TGTGCCAGCAGCCTAGCGGAGGGAGTCACAGATACGCAGTATTTT.

The chain couples TRBV10-3 to TRBJ2-2; D gene ambiguous. With 6 bases removed from V and 4 bases from J, the gap between germline ends came to 9 bases. This CDR3 is 13 amino acids long. Germline V gene data show CDR1 as ENHRY and CDR2 as SYGVKD. CDR3 nucleotides: TGTGCCATCAGGGCGGAGCTCACCGGGGAGCTGTTTTTT. It specifies CAIRAELTGELFF.

The gene calls are TRBV24-1 and TRBJ1-5; possible D gene TRBD1, 5 bases. V was shortened by 7 bases and J by 7 bases, with 13 bases between the two germline ends. The CDR3 sequence is 13 residues long. CDR1 is KGHDR and CDR2 is SFDVKD in the germline V gene. The CDR3 reads CATRQGAGQPQHF. The CDR3 nucleotides are TGTGCCACCAGGCAGGGAGCGGGGCAGCCCCAGCATTTT.

CDR3 protein: CATRGDVDTEAFF. In DNA form, the CDR3 reads TGTGCCACCAGGGGGGATGTTGACACTGAAGCTTTCTTT. The genes are TRBV28 and TRBJ1-1; 7 nucleotides agree with TRBD1. Per the germline V gene, CDR1 is MDHEN and CDR2 is SYDVKM. After removal of 10 bases from V and 3 bases from J, the junction contained 8 bases not matched to a gene. The CDR3 is 13 amino acids.

The chain couples TRBV12-3 or TRBV12-4 to TRBJ2-3; 11 bases agree with TRBD2. The CDR3 covers 17 residues. Germline trimming cut 3 bases from V and 0 bases from J; bases unmatched to any gene: 5. The CDR3 is CASSFAGTSGSTDTQYF. The DNA for the CDR3 is TGTGCCAGCAGTTTCGCCGGGACTAGCGGAAGCACAGATACGCAGTATTTT.

V gene TRBV7-8 combines with J gene TRBJ2-5, with a weak D call TRBD2 (6 bases). Germline assignment: CDR1 SGHVS and CDR2 FQNEAQ. Trimming removed 6 bases from V and 5 bases from J, with 19 bases in between. The CDR3 extends over 15 amino acids. The chain's CDR3 is CASREGPITGETQYF. Here the CDR3 DNA reads TGTGCCAGCAGGGAGGGACCTATCACGGGGGAGACCCAGTACTTC. The entire variable domain, with the rest obtained from reference TRBV7-8 and TRBJ2-5, is as follows: GAGVSQSPRYKVAKRGQDVALRCDPISGHVSLFWYQQALGQGPEFLTYFQNEAQLDKSGLPSDRFFAERPEGSVSTLKIQRTQQEDSAVYLCASREGPITGETQYFGPGTRLLVL.

This clonotype appeared a few times. The J gene is TRBJ2-2, the V gene TRBV5-1; D might be TRBD1 or TRBD2, each matching 5 bases. The V gene lost 0 bases and the J gene lost 3 bases, with 12 bases spanning the gap. Germline assignment: CDR1 SGHRS and CDR2 YFSETQ. The CDR3 is 16 residues long. CDR3 sequence (DNA): TGCGCCAGCAGCTTGGCTCGGCAGGGAGACACCGGGGAGCTGTTTTTT. Its protein product is CASSLARQGDTGELFF. Full variable domain (remainder filled in from reference TRBV5-1 and TRBJ2-2): KAGVTQTPRYLIKTRGQQVTLSCSPISGHRSVSWYQQTPGQGLQFLFEYFSETQRNKGNFPGRFSGRQFSNSRSEMNVSTLELGDSALYLCASSLARQGDTGELFFGEGSRLTVL.

This clonotype has more than one count but fewer than ten. The V call is TRBV27, the J call TRBJ2-2; TRBD1 agrees at 8 bases. The CDR3 length is 15 residues. Germline CDR1 MNHEY, CDR2 SMNVEV (reference sequence). J lost 5 bases, V lost 6 bases, and 8 bases had no gene match. Here the CDR3 reads CASSLQGQVTGELFF. In DNA form, the CDR3 reads TGTGCCAGCAGCCTCCAGGGACAGGTTACCGGGGAGCTGTTTTTT.